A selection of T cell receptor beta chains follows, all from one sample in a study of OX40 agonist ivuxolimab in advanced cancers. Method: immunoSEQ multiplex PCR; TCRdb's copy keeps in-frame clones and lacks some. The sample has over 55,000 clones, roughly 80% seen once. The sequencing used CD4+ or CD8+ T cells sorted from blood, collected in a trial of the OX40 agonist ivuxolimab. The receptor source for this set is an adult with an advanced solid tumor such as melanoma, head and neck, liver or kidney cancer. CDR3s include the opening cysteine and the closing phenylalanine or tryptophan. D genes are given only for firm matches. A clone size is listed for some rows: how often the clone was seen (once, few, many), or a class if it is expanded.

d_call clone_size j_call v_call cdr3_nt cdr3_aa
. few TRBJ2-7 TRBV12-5 TGTGCTAGTGGTCCCGACACAGCCTACGAGCAGTACTTC CASGPDTAYEQYF
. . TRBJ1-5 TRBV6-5 TGTGCCAGCAGAACCTCCACAGGGAATCAGCCCCAGCATTTT CASRTSTGNQPQHF
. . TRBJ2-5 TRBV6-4 TGTGCCAGCAGCCGACAGGCCGCAGAGACCCAGTACTTC CASSRQAAETQYF
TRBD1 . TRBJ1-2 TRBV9 TGTGCCAGCACCGCACCCGACAGGGGTCCTTACTATGGCTACACCTTC CASTAPDRGPYYGYTF
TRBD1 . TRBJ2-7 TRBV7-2 TGTGCCAGCAGCCCTCTCCAACGACAGGGGGTCTACGAGCAGTACTTC CASSPLQRQGVYEQYF
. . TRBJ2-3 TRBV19 TGTGCCAGTAAAGGGGGCACAGATACGCAGTATTTT CASKGGTDTQYF
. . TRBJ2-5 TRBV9 TGTGCCAGCGCGACCTCCTGGATAGAGACCCAGTACTTC CASATSWIETQYF
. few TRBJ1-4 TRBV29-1 TGCAGCGTTGTGGGAAATGAAAAACTGTTTTTT CSVVGNEKLFF
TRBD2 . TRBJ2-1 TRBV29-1 TGCAGCGTTGAAGTAATTTGGACTAGCAATGAGCAGTTCTTC CSVEVIWTSNEQFF
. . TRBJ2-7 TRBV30 TGTGCCTCGAGGTTCCTACACGAGCAGTACTTC CASRFLHEQYF
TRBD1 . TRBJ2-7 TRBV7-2 TGTGCCAGCAGCTTAGAGACAGGGGCCTACGAGCAGTACTTC CASSLETGAYEQYF
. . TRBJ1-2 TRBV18 TGTGCCAGCTCACCTGGCGGCGAGGGCTCGAGAGGCTACACCTTC CASSPGGEGSRGYTF
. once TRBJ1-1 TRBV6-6 TGTGCCAGCAGTTACCAGGGACAGAACACTGAAGCTTTCTTT CASSYQGQNTEAFF
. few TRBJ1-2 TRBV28 TGTGCCAGCAGTCCCCCAGGCCGGGGGTGGATATACACCTTC CASSPPGRGWIYTF
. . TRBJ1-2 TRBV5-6 TGTGCCAGCAGCTTGGCCAGAGATTCCTATGGCTACACCTTC CASSLARDSYGYTF
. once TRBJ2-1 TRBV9 TGTGCCAGCAGCGTCTCTAGCACACCCTACAATGAGCAGTTCTTC CASSVSSTPYNEQFF
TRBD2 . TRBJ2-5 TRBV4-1 TGCGCCAGCAGCCAAGAGGCGGGACTAGCGGGGGGGCTTGAAGAGACCCAGTACTTC CASSQEAGLAGGLEETQYF
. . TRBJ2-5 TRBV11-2 TGTGCCAGCAGCTTGGGGCAGGGGGAGGTGAGGACCCAGTACTTC CASSLGQGEVRTQYF
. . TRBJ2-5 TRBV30 TGTGCCTGGATGCGGGGCCAAGAGACCCAGTACTTC CAWMRGQETQYF
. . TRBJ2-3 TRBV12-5 TGTGCTAGTGGTTTGATAGGGTGGGGGTCTAGCACAGATACGCAGTATTTT CASGLIGWGSSTDTQYF
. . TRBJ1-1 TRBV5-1 TGCGCCAGCAAGCCTGGGGGGGGCCCTGAAGCTTTCTTT CASKPGGGPEAFF
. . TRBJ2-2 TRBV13 TGTGCCAGCAGCCTCAGAGCGGGTACCGGGGAGCTGTTTTTT CASSLRAGTGELFF
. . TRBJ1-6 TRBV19 TGTGCCAGTAGTACGCAGGGTGATAATTCACCCCTCCACTTT CASSTQGDNSPLHF
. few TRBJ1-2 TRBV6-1 TGTGCCAGCACCCCATCCAGGGGCCTCTATGGCTACACCTTC CASTPSRGLYGYTF
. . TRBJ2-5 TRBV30 TGTGCCTGGAGTGTACTACTAGAAGAGACCCAGTACTTC CAWSVLLEETQYF
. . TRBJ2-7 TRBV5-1 TGCGCCAGCAGCAGAGGGGGGACTACCCCCTACGAGCAGTACTTC CASSRGGTTPYEQYF
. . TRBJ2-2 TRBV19 TGTGCCAGTATTAACTTGGGGACCGGGGAGCTGTTTTTT CASINLGTGELFF
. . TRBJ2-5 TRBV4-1 TGCGCCAGCAGCCCAGACAGGGGCCGGGGGGTACAAGAGACCCAGTACTTC CASSPDRGRGVQETQYF
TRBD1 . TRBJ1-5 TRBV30 TGTGCCTCGTCAGGGGGAACGGATCAGCCCCAGCATTTT CASSGGTDQPQHF
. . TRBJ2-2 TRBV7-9 TGTGCCAGCAGCAGGCAGGGGTCTCCCAGTGAGCTGTTTTTT CASSRQGSPSELFF
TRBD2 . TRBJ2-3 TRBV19 TGTGCCAGTAGTCTTCGACCTAGCGGGAGGGGGGATACGCAGTATTTT CASSLRPSGRGDTQYF
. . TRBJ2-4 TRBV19 TGTGCCAGTAGTTCTACAGAACTAGCCAAAAACATTCAGTACTTC CASSSTELAKNIQYF
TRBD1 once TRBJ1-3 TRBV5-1 TGCGCCAGCAGCTCGGGGAGGACAGGCCAACCTGGAAACACCATATATTTT CASSSGRTGQPGNTIYF
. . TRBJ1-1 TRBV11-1 TGTGCCAGCAGTTGGTCCCAGAACACTGAAGCTTTCTTT CASSWSQNTEAFF
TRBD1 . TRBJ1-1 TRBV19 TGTGCCAGTAGTTGGACCGGGACAGGTTCGCGGAACACTGAAGCTTTCTTT CASSWTGTGSRNTEAFF
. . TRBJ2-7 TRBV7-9 TGTGCCAGCAGCTTGGGGGCGGTCTCCTACGAGCAGTACTTC CASSLGAVSYEQYF
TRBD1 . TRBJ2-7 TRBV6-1 TGTGCCAGCAGTGAAGCTCCCCTCGACAGGGCCTCGTACTTC CASSEAPLDRASYF
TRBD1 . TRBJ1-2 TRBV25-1 TGTGCCAGCAGTGAAGACAGGGCTGGCTACACCTTC CASSEDRAGYTF
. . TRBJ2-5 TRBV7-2 TGTGCCAGCAGTCGCAGGGGGGCGCAGACCCAGTACTTC CASSRRGAQTQYF
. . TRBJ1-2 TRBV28 TGTGCCAGCAGTTCCACAGGGACTGATCCTAACTATGGCTACACCTTC CASSSTGTDPNYGYTF
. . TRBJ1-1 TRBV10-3 TGTGCCATCAAAGGACCACAAGGGGCGGGGAACACTGAAGCTTTCTTT CAIKGPQGAGNTEAFF
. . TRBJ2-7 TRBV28 TGTGCCAGCAGTTTGAAGGGAGGCGAGCAGTACTTC CASSLKGGEQYF
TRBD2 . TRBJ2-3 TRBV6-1 TGTGCCAGCAGGAGGACTAGCGGGGGGGTCGGCACGCAGTATTTT CASRRTSGGVGTQYF
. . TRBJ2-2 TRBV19 TGTGCCAGTAGTAAGAGGGGAGTAGACACCGGGGAGCTGTTTTTT CASSKRGVDTGELFF
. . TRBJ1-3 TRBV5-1 TGCGCCAGCAGCTTGGGGTCAGGACAGTTCTCTGGAAACACCATATATTTT CASSLGSGQFSGNTIYF